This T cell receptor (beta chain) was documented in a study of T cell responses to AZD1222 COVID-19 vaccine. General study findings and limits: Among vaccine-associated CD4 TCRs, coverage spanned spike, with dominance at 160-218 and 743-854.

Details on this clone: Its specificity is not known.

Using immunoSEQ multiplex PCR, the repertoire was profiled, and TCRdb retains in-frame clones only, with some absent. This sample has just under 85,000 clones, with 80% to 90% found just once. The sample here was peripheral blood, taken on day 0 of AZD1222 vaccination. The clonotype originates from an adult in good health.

The CDR3 DNA sequence: TGCAGCGCCCTCCGACAGGTTGGAATCATGAACACTGAAGCTTTCTTT. It is translated as CSALRQVGIMNTEAFF. The chain employs TRBV29-1 and TRBJ1-1; D possibly corresponds to TRBD1 (6 bases). Trimming took off 7 bases at V and 0 bases at J, with 21 bases between the two ends. The CDR3 consists of 16 residues. Germline loops: CDR1 SQVTM, CDR2 ANQGSEA. The variable domain in full, completed from reference TRBV29-1 and TRBJ1-1, reads SAVISQKPSRDICQRGTSLTIQCQVDSQVTMMFWYRQQPGQSLTLIATANQGSEATYESGFVIDKFPISRPNLTFSTLTVSNMSPEDSSIYLCSALRQVGIMNTEAFFGQGTRLTVV.